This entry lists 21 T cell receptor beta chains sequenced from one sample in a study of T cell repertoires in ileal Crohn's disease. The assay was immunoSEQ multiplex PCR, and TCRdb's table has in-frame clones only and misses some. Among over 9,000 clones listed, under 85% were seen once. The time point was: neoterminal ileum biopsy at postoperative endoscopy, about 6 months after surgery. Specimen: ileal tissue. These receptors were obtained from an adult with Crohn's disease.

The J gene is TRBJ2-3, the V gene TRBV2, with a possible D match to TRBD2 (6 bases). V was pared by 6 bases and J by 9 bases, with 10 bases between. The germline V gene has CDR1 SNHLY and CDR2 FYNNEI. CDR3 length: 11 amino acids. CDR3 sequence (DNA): TGTGCCAGCAGCCCTAGCGCCACGCAGTATTTT. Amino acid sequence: CASSPSATQYF.

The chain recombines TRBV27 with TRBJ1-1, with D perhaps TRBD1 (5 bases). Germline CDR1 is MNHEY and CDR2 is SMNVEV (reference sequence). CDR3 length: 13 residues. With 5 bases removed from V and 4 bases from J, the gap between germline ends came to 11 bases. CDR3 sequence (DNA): TGTGCCAGCAGTCGCGGGGGAAGCACTGAAGCTTTCTTT. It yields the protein CASSRGGSTEAFF.

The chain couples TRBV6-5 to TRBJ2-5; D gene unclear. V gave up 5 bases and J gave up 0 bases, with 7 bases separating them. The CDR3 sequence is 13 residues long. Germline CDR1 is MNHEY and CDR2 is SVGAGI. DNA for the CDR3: TGTGCCAGCAGTCCAGTTTACCAAGAGACCCAGTACTTC. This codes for CASSPVYQETQYF.

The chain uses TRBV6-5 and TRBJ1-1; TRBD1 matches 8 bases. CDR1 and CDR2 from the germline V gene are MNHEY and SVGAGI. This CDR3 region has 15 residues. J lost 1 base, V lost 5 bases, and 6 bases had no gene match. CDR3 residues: CASSRTGTANTEAFF. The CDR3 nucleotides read TGTGCCAGCAGTCGGACAGGGACCGCGAACACTGAAGCTTTCTTT.

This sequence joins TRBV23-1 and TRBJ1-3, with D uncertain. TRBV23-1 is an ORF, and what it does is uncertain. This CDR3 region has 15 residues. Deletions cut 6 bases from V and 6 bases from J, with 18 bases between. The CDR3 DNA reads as TGCGCCAGCAGCCGGGCGGGCGATCTGGAAAACACCATATATTTT. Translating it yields CASSRAGDLENTIYF.

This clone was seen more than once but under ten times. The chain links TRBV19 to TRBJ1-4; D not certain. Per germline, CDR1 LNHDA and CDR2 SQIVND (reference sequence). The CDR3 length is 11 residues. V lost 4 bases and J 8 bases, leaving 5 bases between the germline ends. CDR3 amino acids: CASSTSEKLFF. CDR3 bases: TGTGCCAGTAGTACCTCCGAAAAACTGTTTTTT.

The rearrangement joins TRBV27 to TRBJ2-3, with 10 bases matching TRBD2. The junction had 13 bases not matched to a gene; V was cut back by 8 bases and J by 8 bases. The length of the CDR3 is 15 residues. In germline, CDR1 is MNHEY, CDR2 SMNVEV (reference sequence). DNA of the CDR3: TGTGCCAGCCTCATGAGCGGGGGGGTGGGGGGTACGCAGTATTTT. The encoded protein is CASLMSGGVGGTQYF.

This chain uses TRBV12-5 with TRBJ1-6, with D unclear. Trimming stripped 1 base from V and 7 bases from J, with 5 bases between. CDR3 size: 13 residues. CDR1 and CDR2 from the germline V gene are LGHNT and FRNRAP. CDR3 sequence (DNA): TGTGCTAGTGGTTTGGAGCCGAATTCACCCCTCCACTTT. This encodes CASGLEPNSPLHF.

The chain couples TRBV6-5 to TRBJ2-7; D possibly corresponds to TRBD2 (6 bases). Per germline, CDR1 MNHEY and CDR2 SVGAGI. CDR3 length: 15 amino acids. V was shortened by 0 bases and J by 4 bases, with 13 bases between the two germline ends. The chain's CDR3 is CASSYSSLEGYEQYF. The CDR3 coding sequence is TGTGCCAGCAGTTACTCCAGCCTGGAGGGGTACGAGCAGTACTTC.

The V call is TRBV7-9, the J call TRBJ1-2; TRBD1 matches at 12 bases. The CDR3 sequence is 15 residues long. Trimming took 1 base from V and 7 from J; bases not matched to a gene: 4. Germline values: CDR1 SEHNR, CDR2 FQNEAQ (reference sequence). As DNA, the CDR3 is TGTGCCAGCAGCTTAGTGGGGACAGGGGGCACTGGCTACACCTTC. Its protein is CASSLVGTGGTGYTF.

CDR3 amino acids: CASSYSRGPNQPQHF. As DNA, the CDR3 is TGTGCCAGCAGTTACTCGAGGGGGCCCAATCAGCCCCAGCATTTT. The chain combines TRBV6-5 with TRBJ1-5; 7 nucleotides line up with TRBD1. This CDR3 comprises 15 residues. V lost 0 bases to trimming and J lost 3 bases; unmatched junction nucleotides: 2. Germline CDR1 MNHEY, CDR2 SVGAGI.

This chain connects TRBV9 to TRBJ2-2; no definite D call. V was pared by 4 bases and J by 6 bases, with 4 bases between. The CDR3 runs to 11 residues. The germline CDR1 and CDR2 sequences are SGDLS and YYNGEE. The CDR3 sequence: CASSTAGELFF. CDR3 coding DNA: TGTGCCAGCAGCACGGCCGGGGAGCTGTTTTTT.

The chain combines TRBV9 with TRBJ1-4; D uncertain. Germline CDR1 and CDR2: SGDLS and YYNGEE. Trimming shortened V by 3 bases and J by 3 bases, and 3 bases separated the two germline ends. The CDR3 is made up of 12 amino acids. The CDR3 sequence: CASSAANEKLFF. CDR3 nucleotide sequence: TGTGCCAGCAGCGCCGCTAATGAAAAACTGTTTTTT.

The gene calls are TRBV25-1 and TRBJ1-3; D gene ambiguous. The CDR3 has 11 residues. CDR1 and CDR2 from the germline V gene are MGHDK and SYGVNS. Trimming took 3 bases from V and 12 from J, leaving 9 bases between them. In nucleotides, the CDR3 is TGTGCCAGCAGTGATTTTCGGGGCATATATTTT. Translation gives CASSDFRGIYF.

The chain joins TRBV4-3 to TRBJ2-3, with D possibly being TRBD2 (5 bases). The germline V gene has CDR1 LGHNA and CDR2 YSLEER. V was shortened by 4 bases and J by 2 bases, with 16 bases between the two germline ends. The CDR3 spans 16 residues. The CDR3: CASSREVGLNTDTQYF. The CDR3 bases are TGCGCCAGCAGCCGAGAAGTAGGACTTAACACAGATACGCAGTATTTT.

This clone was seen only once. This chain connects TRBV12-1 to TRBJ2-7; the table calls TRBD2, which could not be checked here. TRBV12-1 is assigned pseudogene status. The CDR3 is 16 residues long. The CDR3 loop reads CASSPIGTSGRYEQYF. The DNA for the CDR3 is TGTGCCAGCAGCCCCATTGGGACTAGCGGGAGGTACGAGCAGTACTTC.

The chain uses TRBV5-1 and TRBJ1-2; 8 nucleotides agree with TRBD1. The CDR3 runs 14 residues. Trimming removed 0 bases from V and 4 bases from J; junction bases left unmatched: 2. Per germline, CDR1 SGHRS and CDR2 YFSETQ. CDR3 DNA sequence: TGCGCCAGCAGCTTGGGACAGGGGATCTATGGCTACACCTTC. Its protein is CASSLGQGIYGYTF. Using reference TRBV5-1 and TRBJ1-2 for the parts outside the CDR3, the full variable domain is KAGVTQTPRYLIKTRGQQVTLSCSPISGHRSVSWYQQTPGQGLQFLFEYFSETQRNKGNFPGRFSGRQFSNSRSEMNVSTLELGDSALYLCASSLGQGIYGYTFGSGTRLTVV.

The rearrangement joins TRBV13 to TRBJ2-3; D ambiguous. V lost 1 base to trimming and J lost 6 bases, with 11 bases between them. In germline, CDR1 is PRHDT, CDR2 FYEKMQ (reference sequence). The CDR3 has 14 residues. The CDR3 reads CASSLVTSMDTQYF. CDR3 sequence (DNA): TGTGCCAGCAGCTTAGTCACTTCGATGGATACGCAGTATTTT.

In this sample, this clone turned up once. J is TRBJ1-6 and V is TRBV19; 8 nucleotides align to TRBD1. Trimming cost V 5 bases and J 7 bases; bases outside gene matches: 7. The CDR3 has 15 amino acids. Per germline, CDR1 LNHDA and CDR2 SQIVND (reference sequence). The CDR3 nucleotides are TGTGCCAGTAGTCCAGAGGACAGGGTGAATTCACCCCTCCACTTT. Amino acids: CASSPEDRVNSPLHF.

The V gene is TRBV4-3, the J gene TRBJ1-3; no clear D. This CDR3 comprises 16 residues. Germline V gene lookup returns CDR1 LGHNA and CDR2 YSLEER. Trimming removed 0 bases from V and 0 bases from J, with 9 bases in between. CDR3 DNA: TGCGCCAGCAGCCAAGATTTCCACGGCTCTGGAAACACCATATATTTT. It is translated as CASSQDFHGSGNTIYF.

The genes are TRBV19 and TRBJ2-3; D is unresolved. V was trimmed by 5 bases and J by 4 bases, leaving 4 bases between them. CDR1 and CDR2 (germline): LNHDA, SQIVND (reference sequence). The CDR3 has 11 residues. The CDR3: CASSVSDTQYF. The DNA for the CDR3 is TGTGCCAGTAGTGTATCAGATACGCAGTATTTT.